The 22 T cell receptor beta chains presented below share a single source sample, sequenced in a study of OX40 agonist ivuxolimab in advanced cancers. Clones were sequenced by immunoSEQ multiplex PCR, and TCRdb holds only the in-frame ones, with some missing. Counted here are roughly 44,000 clones, 65% to 85% occurring once; the ten biggest clones make up about 7%. The sample consisted of CD4+ or CD8+ T cells sorted from blood, taken in a trial of the OX40 agonist ivuxolimab. The receptors come from an adult with an advanced solid tumor such as melanoma, head and neck, liver or kidney cancer.

CDR3 sequence: CASSPIPIKQGRAEAFF. The CDR3 DNA sequence: TGCGCCAGCAGCCCAATCCCGATTAAACAGGGTCGCGCTGAAGCTTTCTTT. V usage is TRBV23-1 and J usage is TRBJ1-1, with D possibly being TRBD1 (6 bases). TRBV23-1 belongs to the ORF category, with a function that is uncertain. Trimming took off 6 bases at V and 6 bases at J, with 26 bases between the two ends. The CDR3 length is 17 residues.

J is TRBJ2-1 and V is TRBV5-1; tentatively, D is TRBD2 (6 bases). Germline values: CDR1 SGHRS, CDR2 YFSETQ. V lost 2 bases to trimming and J lost 0 bases, with 15 bases between them. This CDR3 contains 17 residues. The chain's CDR3 is CASSFYLAASSYNEQFF. The CDR3 DNA sequence: TGCGCCAGCAGCTTCTACTTAGCGGCCAGCTCCTACAATGAGCAGTTCTTC.

This clone was detected only a few times. The chain is built from TRBV7-2 and TRBJ1-4, with 10 bases lining up with TRBD1. The CDR3 sequence is 13 residues long. CDR1 is SGHTA and CDR2 is FQGNSA in the germline V gene. J was trimmed by 8 bases and V by 5 bases; bases with no gene match: 2. The CDR3 DNA sequence: TGTGCCAGCAGCGACAGGGGGCGAGAAAAACTGTTTTTT. Encoded protein: CASSDRGREKLFF. The full variable domain, with the rest looked up from reference TRBV7-2 and TRBJ1-4, is GAGVSQSPSNKVTEKGKDVELRCDPISGHTALYWYRQSLGQGLEFLIYFQGNSAPDKSGLPSDRFSAERTGGSVSTLTIQRTQQEDSAVYLCASSDRGREKLFFGSGTQLSVL.

The chain carries TRBV2 and TRBJ2-5; TRBD1 matches at 8 bases. The germline CDR1 and CDR2 sequences are SNHLY and FYNNEI. The CDR3 covers 13 residues. The ends lost 8 bases at V and 3 bases at J; junction bases unmatched: 5. The CDR3 sequence: CASAKTGEETQYF. The DNA of the CDR3 is TGTGCCAGCGCCAAGACAGGGGAAGAGACCCAGTACTTC.

The V and J genes are TRBV27 and TRBJ2-7; 10 bases align to TRBD1. The CDR3 length is 16 residues. Germline CDR1 and CDR2: MNHEY and SMNVEV (reference sequence). The V and J ends lost 11 bases and 2 bases, in that order; junction bases with no gene match: 15. For the CDR3, the DNA is TGTGCCTCGGCCAAATGGGGGACAGGGGAGACCTACGAGCAGTACTTC. It translates to CASAKWGTGETYEQYF.

In this sample, this clone turned up a few times. This sequence joins TRBV6-5 and TRBJ2-7; D unresolved. The CDR3 extends over 14 amino acids. The V gene's germline CDR1 is MNHEY and CDR2 SVGAGI. Trimming left V 0 bases short and J 0 bases short, with 6 bases between. CDR3: CASSYSPNSYEQYF. The DNA of the CDR3 is TGTGCCAGCAGTTACTCTCCGAACTCCTACGAGCAGTACTTC.

V usage is TRBV7-2 and J usage is TRBJ1-5, with D perhaps matching TRBD1 (6 bases). The V gene lost 2 bases and the J gene lost 6 bases, with 17 bases spanning the gap. This CDR3 has 16 residues. Germline V gene lookup returns CDR1 SGHTA and CDR2 FQGNSA. The CDR3 sequence is CASSLNGRGLLQPQHF. The CDR3 DNA reads as TGTGCCAGCAGCTTAAATGGGAGGGGGTTGCTTCAGCCCCAGCATTTT. Full variable domain (rest looked up from reference TRBV7-2 and TRBJ1-5): GAGVSQSPSNKVTEKGKDVELRCDPISGHTALYWYRQSLGQGLEFLIYFQGNSAPDKSGLPSDRFSAERTGGSVSTLTIQRTQQEDSAVYLCASSLNGRGLLQPQHFGDGTRLSIL.

The chain recombines TRBV5-1 with TRBJ1-1; a weak D match, TRBD1 (6 bases). CDR3 length equals 14 residues. V was trimmed by 4 bases and J by 7 bases, leaving 17 bases between them. The germline V gene encodes CDR1 SGHRS and CDR2 YFSETQ. In DNA form, the CDR3 reads TGCGCCAGCAGCATTGACAGGCCCGGGAGTGAAGCTTTCTTT. This sequence encodes CASSIDRPGSEAFF.

This sequence joins TRBV29-1 and TRBJ1-3; D remains ambiguous. Trimming removed 7 bases from V and 0 bases from J, with 13 bases in between. The CDR3 is 14 amino acids. CDR1 is SQVTM and CDR2 is ANQGSEA in the germline V gene. This CDR3 is CSASPISSGNTIYF. CDR3 bases: TGCAGCGCTTCTCCGATCTCCTCTGGAAACACCATATATTTT.

The V and J genes are TRBV2 and TRBJ2-5, with TRBD1 matching over 8 bases. This CDR3 spans 14 amino acids. Per germline, CDR1 SNHLY and CDR2 FYNNEI. V lost 2 bases and J lost 5; bases outside the gene matches: 4. The CDR3, as DNA: TGTGCCAGCAGTGAATACCCAGGGGGCGAGACCCAGTACTTC. Translating gives CASSEYPGGETQYF.

The chain carries TRBV4-1 and TRBJ2-1, with 9 bases aligning to TRBD1. CDR1 MGHRA and CDR2 YSYEKL come from the germline V gene. This CDR3 is 15 amino acids long. V trimming: 4 bases; J trimming: 4 bases; junction bases outside the gene matches: 5. The CDR3 DNA sequence: TGCGCCAGCAGCCCACAGGGGGCCCGATACAATGAGCAGTTCTTC. Its protein is CASSPQGARYNEQFF.

In DNA, the CDR3 is TGTGCCAGCAAGGACAGTAAAGCCAATCAGCCCCAGCATTTT. As protein: CASKDSKANQPQHF. This chain uses TRBV6-6 with TRBJ1-5; tentatively, D is TRBD1 (6 bases). Trimming pared 7 bases from V and 3 bases from J, leaving 13 bases between. The germline CDR1 and CDR2 sequences are MNHNY and SVGAGI (reference sequence). CDR3 length: 14 amino acids.

The V call is TRBV7-9, the J call TRBJ2-5; 11 positions match TRBD2. The DNA end favors TRBJ2-7, so the J call may be wrong. The germline V gene encodes CDR1 SEHNR and CDR2 FQNEAQ (reference sequence). The length of the CDR3 is 15 residues. The DNA of the CDR3 is TGTGCCAGCAGCTTACCCGGACTAGCGGGCTACGAGCAGTACTTC. This encodes CASSLPGLAGYEQYF.

The gene calls are TRBV6-5 and TRBJ2-4, with 7 bases matching TRBD2. The CDR3 loop spans 15 amino acids. The V gene end was trimmed by 6 bases and the J gene end by 12 bases; junction bases not matched to a gene: 17. Germline lookup yields CDR1 MNHEY and CDR2 SVGAGI. DNA of the CDR3: TGTGCCAGCAGCCGGGAGGAGGGGCCCCAATCTACTCAGTACTTC. This translates into CASSREEGPQSTQYF.

V is TRBV6-6 and J is TRBJ1-1; D remains ambiguous. Germline V lookup: CDR1 MNHNY, CDR2 SVGAGI (reference sequence). CDR3 length equals 13 residues. The V gene lost 7 bases and the J gene lost 6 bases, with 15 bases spanning the gap. The CDR3 reads CASTLGVGAEAFF. CDR3 sequence (DNA): TGTGCCAGCACCCTTGGGGTAGGCGCTGAAGCTTTCTTT.

This clone has more than one count but fewer than ten. The J gene is TRBJ2-1, the V gene TRBV29-1; 8 nucleotides agree with TRBD1. The trim removed 4 bases at V and 7 bases at J, leaving 9 bases unmatched. CDR3 length: 14 amino acids. CDR1 SQVTM and CDR2 ANQGSEA come from the germline V gene. The CDR3 coding sequence is TGCAGCGTTGGGACCGGGACAGGAAGAAATGAGCAGTTCTTC. The encoded protein is CSVGTGTGRNEQFF.

The chain couples TRBV19 to TRBJ2-5; maybe TRBD2 (5 bases). V was shortened by 2 bases and J by 5 bases, with 12 bases between the two germline ends. The CDR3 is 14 residues long. CDR1 is LNHDA, CDR2 SQIVND, per germline (reference sequence). The CDR3 here is CASSISTMKETQYF. CDR3 bases: TGTGCCAGTAGTATATCGACTATGAAGGAGACCCAGTACTTC.

V is TRBV13 and J is TRBJ2-6, with D possibly being TRBD2 (7 bases). V shed 5 bases and J shed 1 base, with 15 bases lying between them. The CDR3 consists of 17 residues. Germline V gene data show CDR1 as PRHDT and CDR2 as FYEKMQ (reference sequence). This chain's CDR3 is CASSLGRGASGANVLTF. The CDR3 nucleotides read TGTGCCAGCAGCCTCGGACGGGGGGCATCTGGGGCCAACGTCCTGACTTTC.

This chain joins TRBV10-3 and TRBJ1-1; no clear D gene. The CDR3 runs 15 residues. V was shortened by 0 bases and J by 0 bases, with 8 bases between the two germline ends. The germline V gene has CDR1 ENHRY and CDR2 SYGVKD. The CDR3 coding sequence is TGTGCCATCAGTGAGTCTACAGATATGAACACTGAAGCTTTCTTT. Protein product: CAISESTDMNTEAFF.

The chain employs TRBV7-9 and TRBJ2-7; TRBD2 matches 10 bases. Germline V gene lookup returns CDR1 SEHNR and CDR2 FQNEAQ (reference sequence). This CDR3 has 16 residues. J was trimmed by 3 bases and V by 5 bases; bases with no gene match: 10. CDR3 protein: CASSATSGKSLYEQYF. DNA for the CDR3: TGTGCCAGCAGCGCAACTAGCGGGAAGTCCCTCTACGAGCAGTACTTC.

The chain has TRBV5-1 and TRBJ2-5; D call uncertain. Germline CDR1 SGHRS, CDR2 YFSETQ. CDR3 length: 12 amino acids. V lost 7 bases and J lost 5, with 12 bases in between. In nucleotides, the CDR3 is TGCGCCAGCTCTCCAAATCGGGAGACCCAGTACTTC. Its protein product is CASSPNRETQYF.

For the CDR3, the DNA is TGTGCCAGCAACTCTGGGACAGGTGTAGAAGAGACCCAGTACTTC. Amino acids: CASNSGTGVEETQYF. The V call is TRBV9, the J call TRBJ2-5, with TRBD1 matching over 8 bases. Germline CDR1 reads SGDLS; CDR2 reads YYNGEE. CDR3 length: 15 residues. J lost 3 bases, V lost 6 bases, and 10 bases had no gene match.